What follows are 31 T cell receptor beta chains derived from one specimen sequenced in a study of CD8+ T cells in alopecia areata. cDNA prepared by RNA extraction and subsequent reverse transcription served as the template for sequencing. Method: immunoSEQ multiplex PCR; TCRdb's copy keeps in-frame clones and lacks some. The sample includes about 110,000 clones, 84% of them seen just once. Treatment denoted: oral pan-JAK inhibitor, 5-10 mg twice daily. The sample consisted of CD8+ T cells sorted from blood, taken at week 24, from a patient treated with tofacitinib. The receptors originated from a human donor with alopecia areata.

This chain joins TRBV7-9 and TRBJ1-1; D is possibly TRBD1 (5 bases). The V end lost 5 bases, the J end lost 3 bases, and 22 bases lay between the germline ends. CDR1 and CDR2 (germline): SEHNR, FQNEAQ (reference sequence). The CDR3 is 17 residues long. The CDR3 spells CASSPLSLGGIHTEAFF. CDR3 bases: TGTGCCAGCAGCCCACTATCATTGGGGGGTATTCACACTGAAGCTTTCTTT.

The CDR3, as DNA: TGTGCCAGTAAATTATCAGGGAGCTCCTACGAGCAGTACTTC. This sequence encodes CASKLSGSSYEQYF. This chain links TRBV19 with TRBJ2-7; the D call may be TRBD1 or TRBD2 (5 bases each). V lost 7 bases to trimming and J lost 0 bases, with 13 bases between them. CDR1 and CDR2 (germline): LNHDA, SQIVND (reference sequence). The CDR3 is made up of 14 amino acids.

The genes are TRBV5-1 and TRBJ2-5; D perhaps matches TRBD2 (5 bases). V was cut by 1 base and J by 5 bases, with 12 bases left in between. CDR1 is SGHRS, CDR2 YFSETQ, per germline. The CDR3 is 14 residues long. The CDR3 sequence is CASSLNTGSETQYF. The CDR3 DNA sequence: TGCGCCAGCAGCTTGAATACGGGGTCGGAGACCCAGTACTTC.

The chain combines TRBV6-5 with TRBJ2-7, with TRBD2 identical over 8 bases. J gave up 3 bases and V 6 bases, and 7 bases lay outside the gene matches. CDR3 size: 14 residues. Germline V lookup: CDR1 MNHEY, CDR2 SVGAGI. As DNA, the CDR3 is TGTGCCAGCAGATTGGGACTAGTCGGCTACGAGCAGTACTTC. It codes for CASRLGLVGYEQYF.

This clone was counted at least ten times. This chain uses TRBV4-1 with TRBJ2-3, with D perhaps given as TRBD1 or TRBD2 (5 bases each). V shed 11 bases and J shed 3 bases, with 18 bases lying between them. This CDR3 is built from 14 residues. From germline, CDR1 is MGHRA and CDR2 YSYEKL. DNA of the CDR3: TGCGCCTCTAAGTGGGGGAAAGAAACAGATACGCAGTATTTT. Translation: CASKWGKETDTQYF.

This clone has just one count. The genes are TRBV19 and TRBJ2-1; 9 bases are a match to TRBD2. The CDR3 has 13 residues. The trim removed 4 bases at V and 8 bases at J, leaving 3 bases unmatched. Germline loops: CDR1 LNHDA, CDR2 SQIVND (reference sequence). CDR3 loop: CASSSGGADEQFF. The CDR3 coding sequence is TGTGCCAGTAGTAGCGGGGGGGCCGATGAGCAGTTCTTC.

The J gene is TRBJ2-1, the V gene TRBV2; TRBD2 matches at 8 bases. V was clipped by 2 bases and J by 0 bases; unmatched bases: 0. The germline gives CDR1 SNHLY, CDR2 FYNNEI. This CDR3 comprises 15 residues. The CDR3 coding sequence is TGTGCCAGCAGTGAACGGGGGGGCTCCTACAATGAGCAGTTCTTC. This sequence encodes CASSERGGSYNEQFF.

The chain recombines TRBV5-1 with TRBJ2-3; no reliable D call. Germline V lookup: CDR1 SGHRS, CDR2 YFSETQ. V shed 0 bases and J shed 6 bases, with 20 bases lying between them. This CDR3 comprises 17 residues. CDR3 sequence reads: CASSLEGSSVFMDTQYF. CDR3 bases: TGCGCCAGCAGCTTGGAGGGCTCGTCGGTCTTCATGGATACGCAGTATTTT.

This clone was detected only a few times. In DNA, the CDR3 is TGTGCCAGCAGCCCCGGGCGGACAGATACGCAGTATTTT. This encodes CASSPGRTDTQYF. J is TRBJ2-3 and V is TRBV27; D gene unclear. Germline V CDR1 and CDR2: MNHEY, SMNVEV (reference sequence). Trimming left V 6 bases short and J 3 bases short, with 10 bases between. The CDR3 contains 13 residues.

The chain uses TRBV5-1 and TRBJ2-1, with 7 bases lining up with TRBD1. Germline V CDR1 and CDR2: SGHRS, YFSETQ. Trimming removed 4 bases from V and 2 bases from J; junction bases left unmatched: 6. The length of the CDR3 is 15 residues. CDR3 in DNA: TGCGCCAGCAGCAGTACAGGGGAGACCTACAATGAGCAGTTCTTC. It yields the protein CASSSTGETYNEQFF.

The rearrangement joins TRBV7-9 to TRBJ1-5, with TRBD1 as a possible D gene (5 bases). Germline V lookup: CDR1 SEHNR, CDR2 FQNEAQ (reference sequence). V dropped 4 bases and J dropped 1 base, with 11 bases sitting between them. CDR3 size: 15 residues. CDR3 in DNA: TGTGCCAGCAGCTCGTCAGGGAGAAGCAATCAGCCCCAGCATTTT. It translates to CASSSSGRSNQPQHF.

The V gene is TRBV7-8, the J gene TRBJ2-7; D ambiguous. The V end lost 3 bases, the J end lost 5 bases, and 14 bases lay between the germline ends. In germline, CDR1 is SGHVS, CDR2 FQNEAQ. The CDR3 spans 14 residues. The CDR3 DNA is TGTGCCAGCAGCTTCCTACGGATGGTCGACGAGCAGTACTTC. Protein sequence: CASSFLRMVDEQYF.

The chain has TRBV6-5 and TRBJ2-7; D not certain. The CDR3 runs to 11 residues. CDR1 is MNHEY and CDR2 is SVGAGI in the germline V gene. Trimming removed 10 bases at V and 9 bases at J, with 16 bases between. The CDR3 here is CATLTAFGQYF. CDR3 DNA: TGTGCCACCCTCACGGCGTTCGGGCAGTACTTC.

The chain combines TRBV10-3 with TRBJ2-1; 7 bases are a match to TRBD1. The CDR3 runs 15 residues. With 4 bases clipped from V and 4 bases from J, the junction kept 7 bases outside the gene matches. Germline CDR1 and CDR2: ENHRY and SYGVKD. Here the CDR3 reads CAISGPGTAYNEQFF. The CDR3 DNA reads TGTGCCATCAGTGGACCCGGGACAGCGTACAATGAGCAGTTCTTC.

The J gene is TRBJ1-1, the V gene TRBV7-9; 9 bases are shared with TRBD1. V gave up 6 bases and J gave up 6 bases; unmatched junction bases: 5. Germline values: CDR1 SEHNR, CDR2 FQNEAQ (reference sequence). The CDR3 consists of 13 residues. CDR3 sequence reads: CASSTDRGPEAFF. CDR3 in DNA: TGTGCCAGCAGTACGGACAGGGGCCCTGAAGCTTTCTTT. The whole variable domain, filled in from reference TRBV7-9 and TRBJ1-1, reads DTGVSQNPRHKITKRGQNVTFRCDPISEHNRLYWYRQTLGQGPEFLTYFQNEAQLEKSRLLSDRFSAERPKGSFSTLEIQRTEQGDSAMYLCASSTDRGPEAFFGQGTRLTVV.

For this clone: The junction and the germline gene differ at one end; a read error may be behind it. This chain's CDR3 is CASSLLETGGFNKQFF. The CDR3 coding sequence is TGTGCCAGCAGCTTATTGGAGACAGGGGGATTCAATAAGCAGTTCTTC. The chain has TRBV5-6 and TRBJ2-1; 9 bases match TRBD1. The CDR3 is 16 residues long. Germline CDR1 reads SGHDT; CDR2 reads YYEEEE.

This chain links TRBV7-2 with TRBJ2-5; D remains ambiguous. Between the trimmed V and J ends, which lost 2 bases and 1 base, there was a span of 8 bases. This CDR3 has 14 residues. Per the germline V gene, CDR1 is SGHTA and CDR2 is FQGNSA. The CDR3 DNA reads TGTGCCAGCAGCTTACTCCTAACCCAAGAGACCCAGTACTTC. Translation: CASSLLLTQETQYF. The full variable domain, rest sourced from reference TRBV7-2 and TRBJ2-5, is GAGVSQSPSNKVTEKGKDVELRCDPISGHTALYWYRQSLGQGLEFLIYFQGNSAPDKSGLPSDRFSAERTGGSVSTLTIQRTQQEDSAVYLCASSLLLTQETQYFGPGTRLLVL.

V is TRBV7-9 and J is TRBJ2-3, with 11 bases lining up with TRBD2. The length of the CDR3 is 18 residues. The V gene's germline CDR1 is SEHNR and CDR2 FQNEAQ (reference sequence). The V gene end was trimmed by 5 bases and the J gene end by 5 bases; junction bases not matched to a gene: 15. This CDR3 is CASSTPFPSGGPGDTQYF. The DNA for the CDR3 is TGTGCCAGCAGCACCCCCTTTCCTAGCGGGGGGCCAGGAGATACGCAGTATTTT.

This clone was seen just once. V and J are TRBV11-2 and TRBJ2-1, with D perhaps matching TRBD2 (5 bases). Germline V gene sequence: CDR1 SGHAT, CDR2 FQNNGV. V lost 3 bases and J lost 5, with 8 bases in between. CDR3 length equals 13 residues. CDR3 DNA sequence: TGTGCCAGCAGCTTCGGAGGAGACAATGAGCAGTTCTTC. Protein: CASSFGGDNEQFF.

The V and J genes are TRBV9 and TRBJ2-1; the match to TRBD2 covers 7 bases. V shed 4 bases, J shed 7 bases, and the junction held 14 bases outside the gene matches. The CDR3 consists of 16 residues. Germline CDR1 and CDR2: SGDLS and YYNGEE. DNA of the CDR3: TGTGCCAGCAGCTTTACGCCGCTAGCGGAGGGAAATGAGCAGTTCTTC. Translating it yields CASSFTPLAEGNEQFF.

The chain joins TRBV7-9 to TRBJ2-7; possible D gene TRBD2, 5 bases. The V end lost 5 bases, the J end lost 3 bases, and 17 bases lay between the germline ends. Germline V gene data show CDR1 as SEHNR and CDR2 as FQNEAQ (reference sequence). The CDR3 sequence is 15 residues long. This CDR3 is CASSHREGPLYEQYF. The CDR3 nucleotides are TGTGCCAGCAGCCACCGGGAAGGGCCCCTCTACGAGCAGTACTTC.

The genes are TRBV2 and TRBJ2-1; D is perhaps TRBD2 (6 bases). V was clipped by 1 base and J by 1 base, with 11 bases between them. The CDR3 is 16 amino acids. Germline assignment: CDR1 SNHLY and CDR2 FYNNEI. CDR3 nucleotides: TGTGCCAGCAGTGAAGGCGGCGGGGCGTCCTACAATGAGCAGTTCTTC. Translated: CASSEGGGASYNEQFF.

The CDR3 spells CASSRTVGAGETQYF. The CDR3 DNA is TGTGCCAGCAGCCGGACCGTCGGGGCCGGGGAGACCCAGTACTTC. This chain uses TRBV7-6 with TRBJ2-5; either TRBD1 or TRBD2 may supply D (5 bases each). The CDR3 covers 15 residues. Germline CDR1 reads SGHVS; CDR2 reads FNYEAQ. V was trimmed by 5 bases and J by 5 bases, leaving 18 bases between them. The variable domain in full, completed from reference TRBV7-6 and TRBJ2-5, reads GAGVSQSPRYKVTKRGQDVALRCDPISGHVSLYWYRQALGQGPEFLTYFNYEAQQDKSGLPNDRFSAERPEGSISTLTIQRTEQRDSAMYRCASSRTVGAGETQYFGPGTRLLVL.

The chain carries TRBV7-9 and TRBJ1-1, with a possible D match to TRBD1 (5 bases). CDR1 and CDR2 (germline): SEHNR, FQNEAQ (reference sequence). V was pared by 2 bases and J by 1 base, with 14 bases between. The CDR3 runs to 16 residues. CDR3 coding DNA: TGTGCCAGCAGCTTACCCGAGACGACAGAGAACACTGAAGCTTTCTTT. Encoded protein: CASSLPETTENTEAFF.

J is TRBJ2-1 and V is TRBV7-9; 12 bases match TRBD1. The CDR3 is 19 residues long. V gave up 5 bases and J gave up 8 bases; unmatched junction bases: 19. The V gene's germline CDR1 is SEHNR and CDR2 FQNEAQ (reference sequence). The CDR3: CASSPYLGWGDRGRHEQFF. The CDR3, as DNA: TGTGCCAGCAGCCCCTACCTGGGTTGGGGGGACAGGGGGCGCCATGAGCAGTTCTTC.

The V and J genes are TRBV30 and TRBJ2-7; TRBD1 agrees at 10 bases. Per the germline V gene, CDR1 is GTSNPN and CDR2 is SVGIG (reference sequence). The CDR3 contains 13 residues. V was pared by 1 base and J by 5 bases, with 2 bases of the junction left unmatched. The CDR3 spells CAWSAGTGDEQYF. The CDR3 DNA reads as TGTGCCTGGAGTGCTGGGACAGGGGACGAGCAGTACTTC.

CDR3 region: CASSDLDEQYF. The CDR3, as DNA: TGTGCCAGCAGTGACCTCGACGAGCAGTACTTC. The chain joins TRBV6-1 to TRBJ2-7; D unclear. The CDR3 has 11 residues. Trimming shortened V by 3 bases and J by 5 bases, and 5 bases separated the two germline ends. Germline V gene data show CDR1 as MNHNS and CDR2 as SASEGT.

This chain links TRBV5-1 with TRBJ2-7; D may be TRBD1 (5 bases). This CDR3 contains 15 residues. Looked up from germline, CDR1 is SGHRS and CDR2 is YFSETQ. V lost 0 bases and J lost 2, with 12 bases in between. CDR3 nucleotide sequence: TGCGCCAGCAGCTTGGATGTTGACAGCACCTACGAGCAGTACTTC. Translation gives CASSLDVDSTYEQYF.

V and J are TRBV7-9 and TRBJ2-5; TRBD1 aligns across 9 bases. This CDR3 contains 15 residues. The germline V gene has CDR1 SEHNR and CDR2 FQNEAQ (reference sequence). The trim removed 4 bases at V and 5 bases at J, leaving 8 bases unmatched. As DNA, the CDR3 is TGTGCCAGCAGCTCCCCGACAGGGGGTTGGGAGACCCAGTACTTC. Amino acids: CASSSPTGGWETQYF.

This chain connects TRBV5-1 to TRBJ2-7; 7 bases are shared with TRBD1. This CDR3 is built from 14 residues. V lost 0 bases to trimming and J lost 5 bases; unmatched junction nucleotides: 5. Germline-derived CDR1 and CDR2 are SGHRS and YFSETQ. The CDR3 bases are TGCGCCAGCAGCTTGGGACAGGGAACCGACGAGCAGTACTTC. As protein: CASSLGQGTDEQYF.

The chain is built from TRBV29-1 and TRBJ2-5; D call uncertain. The J call may not be correct, given that the DNA end is closer to TRBJ2-7. This CDR3 comprises 10 residues. Per the germline V gene, CDR1 is SQVTM and CDR2 is ANQGSEA. For the CDR3, the DNA is TGCAGCGTTGAAGGGGACGAGCAGTACTTC. This sequence encodes CSVEGDEQYF.